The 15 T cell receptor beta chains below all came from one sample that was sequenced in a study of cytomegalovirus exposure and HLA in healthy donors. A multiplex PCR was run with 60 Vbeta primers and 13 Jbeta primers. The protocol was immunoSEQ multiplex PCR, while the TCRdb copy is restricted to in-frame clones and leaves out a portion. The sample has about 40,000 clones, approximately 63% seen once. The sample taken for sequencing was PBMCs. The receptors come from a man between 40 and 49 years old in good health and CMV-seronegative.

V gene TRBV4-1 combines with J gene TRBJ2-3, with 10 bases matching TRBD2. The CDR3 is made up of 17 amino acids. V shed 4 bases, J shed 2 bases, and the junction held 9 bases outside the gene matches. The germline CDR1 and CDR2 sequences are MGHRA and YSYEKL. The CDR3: CASSPLDLAGVTDTQYF. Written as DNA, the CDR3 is TGCGCCAGCAGCCCCTTGGATCTAGCGGGGGTCACAGATACGCAGTATTTT.

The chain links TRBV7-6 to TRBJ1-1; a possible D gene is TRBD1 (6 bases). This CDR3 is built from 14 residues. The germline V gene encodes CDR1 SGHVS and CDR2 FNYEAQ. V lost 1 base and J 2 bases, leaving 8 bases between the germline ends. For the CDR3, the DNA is TGTGCCAGCAGCTTAGTAGGGGGAAACACTGAAGCTTTCTTT. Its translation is CASSLVGGNTEAFF.

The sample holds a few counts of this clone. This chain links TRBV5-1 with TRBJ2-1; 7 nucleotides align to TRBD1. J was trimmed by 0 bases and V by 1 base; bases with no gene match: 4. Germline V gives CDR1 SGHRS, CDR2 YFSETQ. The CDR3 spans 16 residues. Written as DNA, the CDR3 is TGCGCCAGCAGCTTGTTAGGGGACAGCTCCTACAATGAGCAGTTCTTC. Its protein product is CASSLLGDSSYNEQFF.

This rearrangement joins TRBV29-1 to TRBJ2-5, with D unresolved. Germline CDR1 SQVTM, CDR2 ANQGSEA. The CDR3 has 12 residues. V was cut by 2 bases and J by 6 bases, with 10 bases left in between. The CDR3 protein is CSVETSEKTQYF. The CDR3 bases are TGCAGCGTTGAAACTTCGGAGAAGACCCAGTACTTC.

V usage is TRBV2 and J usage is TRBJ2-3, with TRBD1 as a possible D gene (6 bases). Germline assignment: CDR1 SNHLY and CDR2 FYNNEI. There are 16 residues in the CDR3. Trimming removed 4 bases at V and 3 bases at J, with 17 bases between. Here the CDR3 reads CASSAGGQMGTDTQYF. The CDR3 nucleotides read TGTGCCAGCAGTGCGGGTGGACAGATGGGGACAGATACGCAGTATTTT. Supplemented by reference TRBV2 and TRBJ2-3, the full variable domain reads EPEVTQTPSHQVTQMGQEVILRCVPISNHLYFYWYRQILGQKVEFLVSFYNNEISEKSEIFDDQFSVERPDGSNFTLKIRSTKLEDSAMYFCASSAGGQMGTDTQYFGPGTRLTVL.

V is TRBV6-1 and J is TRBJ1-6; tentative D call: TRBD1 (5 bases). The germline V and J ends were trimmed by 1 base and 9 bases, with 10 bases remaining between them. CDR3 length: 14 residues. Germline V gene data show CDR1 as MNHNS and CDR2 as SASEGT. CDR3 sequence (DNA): TGTGCCAGCAGTGAAGAGGGGCCAAGTTCACCCCTCCACTTT. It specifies CASSEEGPSSPLHF.

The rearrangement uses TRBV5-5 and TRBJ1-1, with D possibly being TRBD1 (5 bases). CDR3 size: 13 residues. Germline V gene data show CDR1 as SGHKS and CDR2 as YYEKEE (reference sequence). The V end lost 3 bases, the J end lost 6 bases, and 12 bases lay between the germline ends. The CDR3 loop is CASSWTPQAEAFF. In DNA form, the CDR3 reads TGTGCCAGCAGCTGGACACCTCAGGCTGAAGCTTTCTTT.

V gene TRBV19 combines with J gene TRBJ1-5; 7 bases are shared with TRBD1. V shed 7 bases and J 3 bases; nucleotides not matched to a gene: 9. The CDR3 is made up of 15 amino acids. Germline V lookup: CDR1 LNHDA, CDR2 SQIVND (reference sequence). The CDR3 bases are TGTGCCAGTACCAAGGACAGGAGCTACAATCAGCCCCAGCATTTT. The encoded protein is CASTKDRSYNQPQHF.

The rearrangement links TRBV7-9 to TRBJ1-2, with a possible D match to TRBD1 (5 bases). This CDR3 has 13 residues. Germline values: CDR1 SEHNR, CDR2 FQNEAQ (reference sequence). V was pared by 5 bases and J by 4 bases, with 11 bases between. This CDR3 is CASSDRQSYGYTF. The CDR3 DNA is TGTGCCAGCAGCGACCGACAGAGCTATGGCTACACCTTC.

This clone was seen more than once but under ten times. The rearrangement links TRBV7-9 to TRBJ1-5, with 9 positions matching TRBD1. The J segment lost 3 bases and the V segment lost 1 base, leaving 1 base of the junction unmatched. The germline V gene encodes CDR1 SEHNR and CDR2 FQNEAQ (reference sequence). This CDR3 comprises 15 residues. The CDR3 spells CASSLGQGVNQPQHF. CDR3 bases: TGTGCCAGCAGCTTAGGACAGGGGGTCAATCAGCCCCAGCATTTT.

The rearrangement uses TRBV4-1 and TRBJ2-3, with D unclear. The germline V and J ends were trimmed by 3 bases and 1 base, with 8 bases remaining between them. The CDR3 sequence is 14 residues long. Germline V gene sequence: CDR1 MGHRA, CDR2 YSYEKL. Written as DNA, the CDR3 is TGCGCCAGCAGCCAGCCCCCGGGCACAGATACGCAGTATTTT. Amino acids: CASSQPPGTDTQYF.

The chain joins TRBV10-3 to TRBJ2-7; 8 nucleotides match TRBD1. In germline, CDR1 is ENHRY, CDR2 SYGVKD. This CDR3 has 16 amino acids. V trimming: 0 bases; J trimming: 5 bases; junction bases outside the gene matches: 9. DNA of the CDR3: TGTGCCATCAGTGAGTCATTTGGCAGGGGGCAGGACGAGCAGTACTTC. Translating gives CAISESFGRGQDEQYF.

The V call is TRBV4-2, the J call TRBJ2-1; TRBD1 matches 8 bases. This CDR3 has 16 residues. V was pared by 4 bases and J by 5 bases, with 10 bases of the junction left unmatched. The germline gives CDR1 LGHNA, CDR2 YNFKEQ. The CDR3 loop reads CASSPAGTGMDNEQFF. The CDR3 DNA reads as TGTGCCAGCAGCCCAGCCGGGACAGGCATGGACAATGAGCAGTTCTTC.

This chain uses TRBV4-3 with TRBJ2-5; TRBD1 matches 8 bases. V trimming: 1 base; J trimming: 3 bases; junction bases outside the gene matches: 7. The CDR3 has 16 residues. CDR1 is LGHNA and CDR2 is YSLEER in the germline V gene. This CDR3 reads CASSQVGQVGEETQYF. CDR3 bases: TGCGCCAGCAGCCAAGTGGGACAGGTGGGGGAAGAGACCCAGTACTTC.

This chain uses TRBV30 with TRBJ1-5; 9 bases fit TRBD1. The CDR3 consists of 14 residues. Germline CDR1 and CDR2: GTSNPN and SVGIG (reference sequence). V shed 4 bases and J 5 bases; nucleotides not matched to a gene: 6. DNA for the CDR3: TGTGCCTGGACCCCGGGACAGGGCCATCAGCCCCAGCATTTT. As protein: CAWTPGQGHQPQHF.